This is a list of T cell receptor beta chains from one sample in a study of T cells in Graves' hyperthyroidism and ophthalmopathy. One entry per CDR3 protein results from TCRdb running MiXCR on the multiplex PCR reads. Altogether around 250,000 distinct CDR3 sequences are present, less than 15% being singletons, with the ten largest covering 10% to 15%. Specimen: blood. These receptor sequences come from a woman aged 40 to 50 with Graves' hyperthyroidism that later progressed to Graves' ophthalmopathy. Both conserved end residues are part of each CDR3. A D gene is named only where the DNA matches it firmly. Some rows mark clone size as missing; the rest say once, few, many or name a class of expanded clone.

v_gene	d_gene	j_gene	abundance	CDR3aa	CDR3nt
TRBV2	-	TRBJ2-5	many	CASSDGQKETQYF	TGTGCCAGCAGTGACGGGCAAAAAGAGACCCAGTACTTC
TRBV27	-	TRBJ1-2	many	CASSPKQGYGYTF	TGTGCCAGCAGTCCGAAACAGGGATATGGCTACACCTTC
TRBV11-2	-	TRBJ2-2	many	CASSLYLGSGELFF	TGTGCCAGCAGCTTATATTTGGGGTCCGGGGAGCTGTTTTTT
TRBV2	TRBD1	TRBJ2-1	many	CASSAGGRQFF	TGTGCCAGCAGTGCAGGGGGCAGGCAGTTCTTC
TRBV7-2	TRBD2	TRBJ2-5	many	CASSQGLAGSETQYF	TGTGCCAGCAGCCAGGGACTAGCGGGGTCAGAGACCCAGTACTTC
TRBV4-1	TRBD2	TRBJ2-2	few	CASSQDASGIAGELFF	TGCGCCAGCAGCCAAGATGCTAGCGGGATCGCCGGGGAGCTGTTTTTT
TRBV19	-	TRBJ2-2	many	CASNPSWGELFF	TGTGCCAGTAACCCCTCTTGGGGGGAGCTGTTTTTT
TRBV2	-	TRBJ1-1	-	CASSEASQEAFF	TGTGCCAGCAGTGAAGCGTCCCAGGAAGCTTTCTTT
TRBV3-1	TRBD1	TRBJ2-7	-	CASSELQGKQYF	TGTGCCAGCAGCGAACTACAGGGGAAGCAGTACTTC
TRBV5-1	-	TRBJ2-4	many	CASSLGAKLAKNIQYF	TGCGCCAGCAGCTTGGGGGCCAAACTAGCCAAAAACATTCAGTACTTC
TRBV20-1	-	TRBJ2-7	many	CSARDFRGSYEQYF	TGCAGTGCTAGAGATTTCCGGGGTTCCTACGAGCAGTACTTC
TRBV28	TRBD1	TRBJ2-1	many	CASSLRQGVYNEQFF	TGTGCCAGCAGTTTGCGGCAGGGGGTGTACAATGAGCAGTTCTTC
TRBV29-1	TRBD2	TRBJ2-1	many	CSVVAGGSSYNEQFF	TGCAGCGTTGTAGCGGGAGGGAGCTCCTACAATGAGCAGTTCTTC
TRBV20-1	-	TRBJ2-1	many	CSAAGDNPLSSYNEQFF	TGCAGTGCAGCAGGAGACAACCCCCTTTCCTCCTACAATGAGCAGTTCTTC
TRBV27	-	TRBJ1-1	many	CASSLSLEKSEAFF	TGTGCCAGCAGTTTATCGTTAGAGAAGTCTGAAGCTTTCTTT
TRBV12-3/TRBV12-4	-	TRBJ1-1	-	CASSVGTWNTEAFF	TGTGCCAGCAGTGTAGGGACCTGGAACACTGAAGCTTTCTTT